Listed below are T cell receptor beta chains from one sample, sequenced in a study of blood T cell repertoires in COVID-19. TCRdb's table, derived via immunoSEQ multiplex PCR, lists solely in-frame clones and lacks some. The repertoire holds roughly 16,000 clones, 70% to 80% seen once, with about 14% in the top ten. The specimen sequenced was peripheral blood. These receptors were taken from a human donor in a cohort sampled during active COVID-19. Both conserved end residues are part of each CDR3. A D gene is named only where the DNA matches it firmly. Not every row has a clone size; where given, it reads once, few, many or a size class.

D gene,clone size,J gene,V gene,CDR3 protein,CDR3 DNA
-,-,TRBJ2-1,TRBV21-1,CASPRTLKVKWEQFF,TGTGCCAGCCCTAGAACTCTAAAAGTAAAATGGGAGCAGTTCTTC
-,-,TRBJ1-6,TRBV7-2,CASSLAPLTLAYNSPLHF,TGTGCCAGCAGCTTAGCGCCCCTGACTTTGGCCTATAATTCACCCCTCCACTTT
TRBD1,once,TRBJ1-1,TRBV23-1,CASSRKRGPEAFF,TGCGCCAGCAGTCGAAAGAGGGGGCCTGAAGCTTTCTTT
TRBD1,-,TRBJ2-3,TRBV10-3,CAIKKEGASDTQYF,TGTGCCATCAAGAAAGAGGGGGCTTCAGATACGCAGTATTTT
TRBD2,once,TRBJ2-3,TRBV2,CASIRGGEGTDTQYF,TGTGCCAGCATTCGCGGGGGGGAAGGCACAGATACGCAGTATTTT
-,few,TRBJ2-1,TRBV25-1,CASSEYSGSANEQFF,TGTGCCAGCAGTGAATATAGTGGCAGCGCCAATGAGCAGTTCTTC
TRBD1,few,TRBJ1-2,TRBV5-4,CASSSSGGPYGYTF,TGTGCCAGCAGCTCCTCAGGGGGCCCCTATGGCTACACCTTC
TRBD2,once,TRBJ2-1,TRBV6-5,CASSSSGGRWGNEQFF,TGTGCCAGCAGTTCGTCGGGGGGGAGATGGGGCAATGAGCAGTTCTTC
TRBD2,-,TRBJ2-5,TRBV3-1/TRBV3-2,CASSQVREGGETQYF,TGTGCCAGCAGCCAAGTGCGGGAGGGGGGAGAGACCCAGTACTTC
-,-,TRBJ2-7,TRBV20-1,CSASEPPTYEQYF,TGCAGTGCTAGTGAGCCTCCTACCTACGAGCAGTACTTC
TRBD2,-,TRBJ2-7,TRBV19,CASSQIAGDQGDEQYF,TGTGCCAGTAGTCAAATAGCGGGAGATCAAGGAGACGAGCAGTACTTC
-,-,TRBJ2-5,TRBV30,CAWRGAETQYF,TGTGCCTGGAGAGGAGCGGAGACCCAGTACTTC
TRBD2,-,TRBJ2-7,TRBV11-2,CASSILAGSEQYF,TGTGCCAGCAGCATCCTAGCGGGAAGCGAGCAGTACTTC
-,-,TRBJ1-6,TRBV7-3,CASSYGGQNSPLHF,TGTGCCAGCAGTTACGGGGGGCAAAATTCACCCCTCCACTTT
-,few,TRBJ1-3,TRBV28,CASTFPGGRTGNTIYF,TGTGCCAGCACTTTCCCCGGCGGGCGGACTGGAAACACCATATATTTT
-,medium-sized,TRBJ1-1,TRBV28,CASSFTVNTEAFF,TGTGCCAGCAGTTTCACAGTGAACACTGAAGCTTTCTTT
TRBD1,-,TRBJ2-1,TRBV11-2,CASSLGGQTYNEQFF,TGTGCCAGCAGCTTAGGGGGACAGACCTACAATGAGCAGTTCTTC
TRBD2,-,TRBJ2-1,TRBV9,CASSPSASGAGEQFF,TGTGCCAGCAGCCCCTCGGCTAGCGGGGCAGGTGAGCAGTTCTTC
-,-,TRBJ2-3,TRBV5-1,CASSVGQRYSTDTQYF,TGCGCCAGCAGCGTTGGACAGCGTTATAGCACAGATACGCAGTATTTT
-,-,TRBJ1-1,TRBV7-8,CASSFGSLNTEAFF,TGTGCCAGCAGCTTCGGATCACTAAACACTGAAGCTTTCTTT
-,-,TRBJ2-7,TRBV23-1,CASSQLDRGYEQYF,TGCGCCAGCAGTCAATTAGACAGAGGCTACGAGCAGTACTTC
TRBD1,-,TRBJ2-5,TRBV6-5,CASSGTGGAETQYF,TGTGCCAGCAGCGGGACAGGGGGCGCGGAGACCCAGTACTTC
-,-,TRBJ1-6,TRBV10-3,CAISETGSPDSPLHF,TGTGCCATCAGTGAGACGGGTTCTCCGGATTCACCCCTCCACTTT
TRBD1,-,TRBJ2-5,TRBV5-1,CASSAGDSQETQYF,TGCGCCAGCAGCGCTGGGGACAGCCAAGAGACCCAGTACTTC
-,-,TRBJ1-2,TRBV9,CASRGLSSDGYTF,TGTGCCAGCAGGGGTCTTTCAAGCGATGGCTACACCTTC
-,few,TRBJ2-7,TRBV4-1,CASSRQNGDYEQYF,TGCGCCAGCAGCCGACAGAATGGGGACTACGAGCAGTACTTC
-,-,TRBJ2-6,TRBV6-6,CASKPTGDSGANVLTF,TGTGCCAGCAAGCCGACAGGAGACTCTGGGGCCAACGTCCTGACTTTC
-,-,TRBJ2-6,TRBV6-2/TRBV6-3,CASSTQKSSGANVLTF,TGTGCCAGCAGCACCCAAAAGAGCTCTGGGGCCAACGTCCTGACTTTC
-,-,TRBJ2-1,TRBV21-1,CASSRPPGASGPYNEQFF,TGTGCCAGCAGCCGCCCGCCTGGGGCTAGCGGGCCCTACAATGAGCAGTTCTTC
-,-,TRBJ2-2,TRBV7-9,CASSSRTNTGELFF,TGTGCCAGCAGCTCGCGTACGAACACCGGGGAGCTGTTTTTT
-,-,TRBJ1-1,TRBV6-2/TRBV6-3,CASSLHSTPEAFF,TGTGCCAGCAGCCTTCACTCCACTCCTGAAGCTTTCTTT
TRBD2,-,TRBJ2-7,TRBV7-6,CASSLAVGLAGGSAYEQYF,TGTGCCAGCAGCTTAGCGGTGGGTCTAGCGGGAGGAAGCGCCTACGAGCAGTACTTC
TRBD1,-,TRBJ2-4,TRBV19,CASSQTGVRNIQYF,TGTGCCAGTTCGCAGACAGGGGTCCGAAACATTCAGTACTTC
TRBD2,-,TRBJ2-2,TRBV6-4,CASSDSKLAGDTGELFF,TGTGCCAGCAGTGACTCGAAACTAGCGGGAGACACCGGGGAGCTGTTTTTT
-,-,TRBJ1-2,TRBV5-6,CASSLTQDYGYTF,TGTGCCAGCAGCTTGACACAAGACTATGGCTACACCTTC
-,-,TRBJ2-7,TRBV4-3,CASSQGGGAYSYEQYF,TGCGCCAGCAGCCAGGGAGGGGGAGCGTACTCCTACGAGCAGTACTTC
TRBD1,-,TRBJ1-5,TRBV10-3,CAIRKGQGFGQPQHF,TGTGCCATCAGAAAGGGACAGGGTTTTGGTCAGCCCCAGCATTTT
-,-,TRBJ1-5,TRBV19,CASTRERENQPQHF,TGTGCCAGTACCCGAGAAAGGGAGAATCAGCCCCAGCATTTT
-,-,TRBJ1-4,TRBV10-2,CASSGGGTNEKLFF,TGCGCCAGCAGTGGCGGGGGGACTAATGAAAAACTGTTTTTT
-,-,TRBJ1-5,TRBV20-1,CSASTWQVNQPQHF,TGCAGTGCTAGTACATGGCAAGTCAATCAGCCCCAGCATTTT
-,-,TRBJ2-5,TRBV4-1,CASSQARTKQETQYF,TGCGCCAGCAGCCAAGCGCGGACAAAACAAGAGACCCAGTACTTC
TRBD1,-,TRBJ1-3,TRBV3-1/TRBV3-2,CASSPRTGGETGNTIYF,TGTGCCAGCAGCCCTCGGACAGGGGGCGAAACTGGAAACACCATATATTTT
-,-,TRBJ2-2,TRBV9,CASSVEDRSTGELFF,TGTGCCAGCAGCGTAGAGGACAGATCCACCGGGGAGCTGTTTTTT
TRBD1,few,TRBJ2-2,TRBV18,CASSPGQGNTGELFF,TGTGCCAGCTCGCCGGGACAGGGGAACACCGGGGAGCTGTTTTTT
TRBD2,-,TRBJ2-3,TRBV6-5,CASSYGTSSADTQYF,TGTGCCAGCAGTTACGGGACTAGCTCCGCAGATACGCAGTATTTT
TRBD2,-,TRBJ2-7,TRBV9,CASSLSSGLGHEQYF,TGTGCCAGCAGCCTCTCATCGGGACTAGGCCACGAGCAGTACTTC
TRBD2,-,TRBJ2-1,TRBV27,CASSPRLAGGGNEQFF,TGTGCCAGCAGTCCTAGACTAGCGGGAGGGGGGAATGAGCAGTTCTTC
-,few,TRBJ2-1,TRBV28,CASSPDGSSYNEQFF,TGTGCCAGCAGTCCCGACGGGAGCTCCTACAATGAGCAGTTCTTC
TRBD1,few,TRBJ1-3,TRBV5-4,CASSFGGTVSGNTIYF,TGTGCCAGCAGCTTTGGGGGGACAGTCTCTGGAAACACCATATATTTT
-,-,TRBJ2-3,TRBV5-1,CASSLPGQGGADTQYF,TGCGCCAGCAGCTTGCCCGGACAGGGAGGGGCAGATACGCAGTATTTT